The rows below give T cell receptor beta chains drawn from one sample of a study of blood T cell repertoires in COVID-19. Sequencing used immunoSEQ multiplex PCR; TCRdb keeps in-frame clones, though not all of them. This sample yields 150,000 to 160,000 clones, of which over 65% are seen a single time; under 2% belongs to the top ten. What was sequenced was peripheral blood. Every receptor here comes from a man older than 75 with acute or convalescent COVID-19. Each CDR3 is given with its conserved first and last residue. D genes are given only for firm matches. Clone size appears in some rows only: once, few, many, or a class for an expanded clone.

>TRBJ2-3|TRBV30|-|-|14
CAWASGYRTDTQYF
TGTGCCTGGGCCTCAGGTTACCGCACAGATACGCAGTATTTT
>TRBJ2-3|TRBV7-6|TRBD2|once|16
CASSLAPSGVADTQYF
TGTGCCAGCAGCTTAGCGCCTAGCGGGGTGGCAGATACGCAGTATTTT
>TRBJ2-2|TRBV15|-|-|17
CATSTAGVAPRAGELFF
TGTGCCACCAGCACCGCAGGGGTCGCCCCCCGAGCCGGGGAGCTGTTTTTT
>TRBJ2-5|TRBV12-3/TRBV12-4|TRBD1|-|13
CASIGQGAKTQYF
TGTGCCAGCATCGGACAGGGGGCAAAGACCCAGTACTTC
>TRBJ2-2|TRBV14|TRBD2|-|15
CASSPFSGSTGELFF
TGTGCCAGCAGCCCGTTTAGCGGGAGTACCGGGGAGCTGTTTTTT
>TRBJ2-3|TRBV19|TRBD1|-|14
CASSPGQGPDTQYF
TGTGCCAGTAGCCCAGGACAGGGCCCAGATACGCAGTATTTT
>TRBJ2-3|TRBV6-5|TRBD1|-|15
CASSRAGTGLDTQYF
TGTGCCAGCAGTCGAGCCGGGACAGGGTTAGATACGCAGTATTTT
>TRBJ1-1|TRBV5-6|-|-|16
CASSLYGGQLNTEAFF
TGTGCCAGCAGCTTGTATGGTGGGCAACTGAACACTGAAGCTTTCTTT
>TRBJ2-2|TRBV7-3|-|-|16
CASSRFGRGATGELFF
TGTGCCAGCAGCCGTTTTGGGAGAGGTGCCACCGGGGAGCTGTTTTTT
>TRBJ1-1|TRBV19|-|-|18
CASSLKNSRQALNTEAFF
TGTGCCAGTAGTCTCAAGAACTCAAGACAGGCCCTTAACACTGAAGCTTTCTTT
>TRBJ2-2|TRBV28|-|-|15
CASSLRQVATGELFF
TGTGCCAGCAGTTTACGACAGGTAGCCACCGGGGAGCTGTTTTTT
>TRBJ2-5|TRBV6-1|-|few|15
CASSDRDSPRETQYF
TGTGCCAGCAGTGACCGGGACTCCCCGAGGGAGACCCAGTACTTC
>TRBJ1-5|TRBV19|-|-|12
CASMKLNQPQHF
TGTGCCAGTATGAAGCTCAATCAGCCCCAGCATTTT
>TRBJ2-7|TRBV5-4|TRBD1|-|13
CATLDRFSYEQYF
TGTGCCACCTTGGACAGGTTCTCCTACGAGCAGTACTTC
>TRBJ1-5|TRBV6-5|TRBD1|few|15
CASSHTTGGEQPQHF
TGTGCCAGCAGCCATACAACAGGGGGCGAACAGCCCCAGCATTTT
>TRBJ1-2|TRBV24-1|-|-|14
CATSDRYKNYGYTF
TGTGCCACCAGTGATCGATACAAAAACTATGGCTACACCTTC
>TRBJ1-3|TRBV6-1|TRBD1|once|16
CASSETGTGVGNTIYF
TGTGCCAGCAGTGAAACCGGGACAGGGGTCGGAAACACCATATATTTT
>TRBJ1-2|TRBV30|-|-|13
CAWSEQGSYGYTF
TGTGCCTGGAGTGAACAGGGTTCCTATGGCTACACCTTC
>TRBJ2-3|TRBV30|TRBD2|-|16
CAWSAPSGWTADTQYF
TGTGCCTGGAGTGCGCCTAGCGGATGGACGGCAGATACGCAGTATTTT
>TRBJ1-2|TRBV3-1/TRBV3-2|-|few|13
CASSQAAQGGYTF
TGTGCCAGCAGCCAAGCGGCACAGGGTGGCTACACCTTC
>TRBJ2-5|TRBV29-1|-|-|16
CSVAKGSGLYQETQYF
TGCAGCGTTGCGAAAGGGTCAGGACTGTACCAAGAGACCCAGTACTTC
>TRBJ2-2|TRBV7-3|TRBD2|-|15
CASSSGLVGTGELFF
TGTGCCAGCAGCTCCGGACTAGTGGGTACCGGGGAGCTGTTTTTT
>TRBJ1-2|TRBV7-9|TRBD1|-|16
CASSLVQGANMMAYTF
TGTGCCAGCAGCTTAGTACAGGGGGCGAATATGATGGCCTACACCTTC
>TRBJ1-5|TRBV10-2|-|-|16
CASSESSQGSNQPQHF
TGCGCCAGCAGTGAGAGTAGTCAGGGGAGCAATCAGCCCCAGCATTTT
>TRBJ2-3|TRBV28|TRBD2|-|15
CASRESGGAEDTQYF
TGTGCCAGCAGGGAATCCGGGGGGGCCGAAGATACGCAGTATTTT
>TRBJ1-4|TRBV18|TRBD1|-|14
CASSTGTANEKLFF
TGTGCCAGCTCAACCGGGACAGCTAATGAAAAACTGTTTTTT
>TRBJ1-2|TRBV10-3|TRBD1|few|14
CAISATGGEGGYTF
TGTGCCATCAGTGCGACAGGGGGAGAGGGGGGCTACACCTTC
>TRBJ1-1|TRBV19|-|-|14
CASSIGGANTEAFF
TGTGCCAGTAGTATCGGCGGGGCGAACACTGAAGCTTTCTTT
>TRBJ2-7|TRBV6-5|TRBD2|-|15
CASSRPSGASYEQYF
TGTGCCAGCAGTCGACCTAGCGGAGCCTCCTACGAGCAGTACTTC
>TRBJ1-1|TRBV12-3/TRBV12-4|-|-|13
CASSFPLNTEAFF
TGTGCCAGCAGTTTCCCCTTGAACACTGAAGCTTTCTTT
>TRBJ1-2|TRBV30|-|-|11
CASTREGGYTF
TGTGCCTCTACAAGGGAGGGCGGCTACACCTTC
>TRBJ1-1|TRBV5-1|-|-|13
CASSLDRNTEAFF
TGCGCCAGCAGCTTGGACAGGAACACTGAAGCTTTCTTT
>TRBJ1-6|TRBV5-1|-|-|16
CASSSEPGDNNSPLHF
TGCGCCAGCAGCTCGGAGCCCGGGGACAATAATTCACCCCTCCACTTT
>TRBJ2-7|TRBV7-2|TRBD1|-|15
CASSIGQGTSYEQYF
TGTGCCAGCAGCATTGGACAGGGGACTTCCTACGAGCAGTACTTC